A single sample is the source of the 8 T cell receptor beta chains below, sequenced in a study of patients and donors after allogeneic stem cell transplantation. TCRdb re-called the RT-PCR reads through MiXCR, storing one row per CDR3 protein. The table has some 230,000 distinct CDR3 sequences, roughly 14% seen once. The sample comprised blood, either unsorted or a sorted T cell fraction (not recorded which). The source of these receptors is a human donor who was either an allogeneic HSCT recipient or a stem cell or donor lymphocyte infusion donor (not recorded which). It is not recorded whose cells these are; they may come from a transplant donor.

Notes on this clonotype: It may be a read error: a sequence one base away is much more abundant. The V call is TRBV20-1, the J call TRBJ1-1; D not resolved. Trimming left V 4 bases short and J 6 bases short, with 12 bases between. This CDR3 has 12 amino acids. The germline CDR1 and CDR2 sequences are DFQATT and SNEGSKA (reference sequence). Here the CDR3 DNA reads TGCAGTGCTATCGTCCGTGTTGCTGAAGCTTTCTTT. Translating gives CSAIVRVAEAFF.

The rearrangement joins TRBV18 to TRBJ1-5; 10 bases are shared with TRBD1. Germline values: CDR1 KGHSH, CDR2 LQKENI. The CDR3 runs 15 residues. After removal of 4 bases from V and 5 bases from J, the junction contained 5 bases not matched to a gene. The CDR3: CASSRDRGIDQPQHF. CDR3 sequence (DNA): TGTGCCAGCTCACGGGACAGGGGAATCGATCAGCCCCAGCATTTT.

CDR3 loop: CASTTDPLGYGYTF. The CDR3 DNA is TGTGCCAGTACTACTGATCCACTCGGCTATGGCTACACCTTC. The V gene is TRBV19, the J gene TRBJ1-2; the D is unclear. This CDR3 is built from 14 residues. Trimming shortened V by 7 bases and J by 4 bases, and 16 bases separated the two germline ends. Per germline, CDR1 LNHDA and CDR2 SQIVND (reference sequence).

Ten or more counts support this clonotype. The chain combines TRBV12-3 or TRBV12-4 with TRBJ2-1, with D perhaps matching TRBD1 or TRBD2 (5 bases each). CDR3 length: 14 amino acids. V lost 5 bases and J lost 4, with 12 bases in between. The DNA for the CDR3 is TGTGCCAGCAGTCCCGGGGCTACGTACAATGAGCAGTTCTTC. Its protein is CASSPGATYNEQFF.

This clonotype was recorded a few times. The chain links TRBV9 to TRBJ2-3; the match to TRBD2 covers 9 bases. This CDR3 spans 16 amino acids. CDR1 and CDR2 from the germline V gene are SGDLS and YYNGEE. Trimming took 0 bases from V and 5 from J; bases not matched to a gene: 7. Here the CDR3 reads CASSVAAGGLGDTQYF. The CDR3 region has the DNA TGTGCCAGCAGCGTAGCGGCGGGGGGGCTTGGAGATACGCAGTATTTT. Based on the CDR3 plus reference TRBV9 and TRBJ2-3, the full variable domain is DSGVTQTPKHLITATGQRVTLRCSPRSGDLSVYWYQQSLDQGLQFLIQYYNGEERAKGNILERFSAQQFPDLHSELNLSSLELGDSALYFCASSVAAGGLGDTQYFGPGTRLTVL.

Many counts were recorded for this clonotype. The chain is built from TRBV11-2 and TRBJ2-3; TRBD1 or TRBD2 may be the D gene (5 bases each). Germline V gene sequence: CDR1 SGHAT, CDR2 FQNNGV. The V end was cut by 3 bases, the J end by 0 bases, with 16 bases between. The CDR3 is 17 amino acids. The CDR3 nucleotides read TGTGCCAGCAGCTTCCTCGGGGAGAGGGGAAGCACAGATACGCAGTATTTT. It codes for CASSFLGERGSTDTQYF.

There are a few counts of this clonotype. The chain has TRBV20-1 and TRBJ2-2; 9 bases fit TRBD2. The germline V gene encodes CDR1 DFQATT and CDR2 SNEGSKA (reference sequence). This CDR3 has 15 residues. Trimming cost V 3 bases and J 8 bases; bases outside gene matches: 10. CDR3 DNA: TGCAGTGCTAGTGACCCGGCGGGAGGGTCGGGGGAGCTGTTTTTT. Protein product: CSASDPAGGSGELFF.

The sample holds a few counts of this clonotype. The chain links TRBV7-3 to TRBJ1-1, with 10 bases aligning to TRBD1. Germline lookup yields CDR1 SGHTA and CDR2 FQGTGA. The trim removed 1 base at V and 6 bases at J, leaving 5 bases unmatched. The CDR3 consists of 15 residues. The chain's CDR3 is CASSLKGTGVAEAFF. The CDR3 DNA sequence: TGTGCCAGCAGCTTAAAGGGGACAGGGGTGGCTGAAGCTTTCTTT.